Below are 18 T cell receptor beta chains sequenced from a single sample in a study of blood T cell repertoires in COVID-19. Measured with immunoSEQ multiplex PCR; TCRdb has only the in-frame clones, and not every one. Of roughly 140,000 clones detected, 75% to 90% appear once; the ten largest clones hold more than 2%. Sequences were obtained from peripheral blood. The receptor set was obtained from a woman between 70 and 85 years old with acute or convalescent COVID-19.

J is TRBJ2-7 and V is TRBV28, with a tentative D call TRBD2 (6 bases). The V end lost 6 bases, the J end lost 1 base, and 16 bases lay between the germline ends. Germline CDR1 reads MDHEN; CDR2 reads SYDVKM. The CDR3 covers 15 residues. The CDR3 coding sequence is TGTGCCAGCAGCCCAGTTGGGGCGGGATCCTACGAGCAGTACGTC. Translating gives CASSPVGAGSYEQYV.

The chain couples TRBV12-3 or TRBV12-4 to TRBJ1-6, with D hard to call. This CDR3 comprises 9 residues. Trimming took 8 bases from V and 14 from J, leaving 7 bases between them. The CDR3 here is CASLAALHF. The DNA for the CDR3 is TGTGCCAGCTTGGCGGCCCTCCACTTT.

This clone was found once. V usage is TRBV2 and J usage is TRBJ2-3; tentatively, D is TRBD2 (7 bases). In germline, CDR1 is SNHLY, CDR2 FYNNEI. The CDR3 sequence is 16 residues long. Trimming took 7 bases from V and 3 from J, leaving 20 bases between them. The CDR3 DNA is TGTGCCAGCACCCTCACGTGGGGGGGCAGTACAGATACGCAGTATTTT. Its protein product is CASTLTWGGSTDTQYF.

The rearrangement joins TRBV11-3 to TRBJ2-3; tentative D call: TRBD1 (6 bases). V was trimmed by 3 bases and J by 6 bases, leaving 10 bases between them. The germline V gene encodes CDR1 SGHNT and CDR2 YENEEA. This CDR3 spans 13 amino acids. CDR3 DNA: TGTGCCAGCAGCTTCACAGGGTCGGATACGCAGTATTTT. It codes for CASSFTGSDTQYF.

The genes are TRBV4-2 and TRBJ2-1; 12 bases map to TRBD2. CDR1 and CDR2 from the germline V gene are LGHNA and YNFKEQ. The V segment lost 4 bases and the J segment 0 bases; nucleotides outside the gene matches: 10. The CDR3 length is 19 residues. For the CDR3, the DNA is TGTGCCAGCAGCCTGCAATCTAGCGGGGGGGATAGCTCCTACAATGAGCAGTTCTTC. It codes for CASSLQSSGGDSSYNEQFF.

The chain combines TRBV15 with TRBJ1-1; D gene unclear. V lost 6 bases to trimming and J lost 3 bases, with 14 bases between them. The germline gives CDR1 LNHNV, CDR2 YYDKDF (reference sequence). The CDR3 covers 14 residues. The CDR3 nucleotides read TGTGCCACCAGTGGACGAGGTAGCGACACTGAAGCTTTCTTT. Amino acids: CATSGRGSDTEAFF.

The CDR3 coding sequence is TGTGCCAGCAGCTTAACTGCGAGCGGGGCGAACACCGGGGAGCTGTTTTTT. Translating it yields CASSLTASGANTGELFF. The V gene is TRBV7-9, the J gene TRBJ2-2, with 7 bases aligning to TRBD2. V shed 2 bases and J 0 bases; nucleotides not matched to a gene: 6. The germline V gene has CDR1 SEHNR and CDR2 FQNEAQ (reference sequence). This CDR3 region has 17 residues.

This chain's CDR3 is CASSEVPTGSLGEKLFF. The CDR3 region has the DNA TGTGCCAGCAGTGAGGTCCCCACAGGGTCGCTCGGAGAAAAACTGTTTTTT. The chain carries TRBV6-1 and TRBJ1-4, with D possibly being TRBD1 (6 bases). CDR3 size: 17 residues. With 3 bases removed from V and 8 bases from J, the gap between germline ends came to 22 bases. CDR1 and CDR2 (germline): MNHNS, SASEGT.

V is TRBV24-1 and J is TRBJ2-1; 9 bases are a match to TRBD1. V trimming: 4 bases; J trimming: 5 bases; junction bases outside the gene matches: 14. The CDR3 extends over 18 amino acids. CDR1 is KGHDR and CDR2 is SFDVKD in the germline V gene. Written as DNA, the CDR3 is TGTGCCACCAGTGACCTTGGACAGGGGCCGAAGTCACACAATGAGCAGTTCTTC. Its protein is CATSDLGQGPKSHNEQFF.

This rearrangement joins TRBV5-8 to TRBJ1-1; D is possibly TRBD1 (6 bases). Trimming left V 4 bases short and J 0 bases short, with 16 bases between. CDR3 length: 16 amino acids. Germline V gives CDR1 SGHTS, CDR2 YDEGEE. The CDR3 sequence: CASSRNPGTLNTEAFF. CDR3 DNA sequence: TGTGCCAGCAGCCGAAATCCGGGGACACTGAACACTGAAGCTTTCTTT.

As regards this clone: It is unclear where the CDR3 begins or ends on the DNA, so no DNA is shown, and the CDR3 is as TCRdb lists it. The rearrangement uses TRBV21-1 and TRBJ2-5; the table's D call, TRBD2, was not checked against the DNA. TRBV21-1 is assigned pseudogene status. Both ends counted, the CDR3 spans 17 residues. The CDR3 sequence: CASSPPWGGGARETQYF.

This clone was counted a single time. The V and J genes are TRBV9 and TRBJ1-1; 8 bases map to TRBD1. From germline, CDR1 is SGDLS and CDR2 YYNGEE. This CDR3 contains 14 residues. The V segment lost 3 bases and the J segment 4 bases; nucleotides outside the gene matches: 5. CDR3 amino acids: CASSATGDSTEAFF. The CDR3 DNA is TGTGCCAGCAGCGCGACAGGGGACTCCACTGAAGCTTTCTTT. The whole variable domain, filled in from reference TRBV9 and TRBJ1-1, reads DSGVTQTPKHLITATGQRVTLRCSPRSGDLSVYWYQQSLDQGLQFLIQYYNGEERAKGNILERFSAQQFPDLHSELNLSSLELGDSALYFCASSATGDSTEAFFGQGTRLTVV.

The chain is built from TRBV6-5 and TRBJ1-5; 7 bases line up with TRBD1. The CDR3 length is 15 residues. The junction had 4 bases not matched to a gene; V was cut back by 5 bases and J by 0 bases. In germline, CDR1 is MNHEY, CDR2 SVGAGI. In DNA form, the CDR3 reads TGTGCCAGCAGTCCAGGGGGATATAGCAATCAGCCCCAGCATTTT. This translates into CASSPGGYSNQPQHF.

The genes are TRBV3-1 (or the pseudogene TRBV3-2) and TRBJ2-1, with D possibly being TRBD1 (8 bases). This CDR3 spans 15 amino acids. Trimming shortened V by 4 bases and J by 6 bases, and 16 bases separated the two germline ends. CDR1 and CDR2 from the germline V gene are LGHDT and YNNKEL (reference sequence). CDR3 in amino acids: CASSPRTGRVNEQFF. The CDR3 DNA reads TGTGCCAGCAGCCCCCGGACAGGGAGGGTCAATGAGCAGTTCTTC.

V gene TRBV15 combines with J gene TRBJ1-1; D is possibly TRBD1 (5 bases). This CDR3 contains 15 residues. Germline CDR1 LNHNV, CDR2 YYDKDF (reference sequence). Trimming cost V 0 bases and J 4 bases, with 12 bases left between them. The CDR3 reads CATSRDRARITEAFF. As DNA, the CDR3 is TGTGCCACCAGCAGAGACAGGGCTCGTATCACTGAAGCTTTCTTT.

The chain combines TRBV5-8 with TRBJ1-3, with no clear D. Germline V gene data show CDR1 as SGHTS and CDR2 as YDEGEE. Between the trimmed V and J ends, which lost 0 bases and 6 bases, there was a span of 4 bases. The CDR3 is 12 amino acids. Here the CDR3 DNA reads TGTGCCAGCAGCTTGGAAGCAAACACCATATATTTT. It encodes CASSLEANTIYF.

The chain uses TRBV24-1 and TRBJ2-3, with TRBD2 matching over 9 bases. The CDR3 is 15 residues long. Germline values: CDR1 KGHDR, CDR2 SFDVKD. V shed 3 bases, J shed 6 bases, and the junction held 6 bases outside the gene matches. The CDR3 protein is CATSDLSGGKDTQYF. CDR3 nucleotide sequence: TGTGCCACCAGTGATCTTAGCGGGGGCAAGGATACGCAGTATTTT.

This clone showed up just a few times. This rearrangement joins TRBV6-1 to TRBJ1-1; D is uncertain. V was clipped by 3 bases and J by 1 base, with 6 bases between them. CDR3 length: 13 residues. Germline CDR1 and CDR2: MNHNS and SASEGT. The CDR3 nucleotides are TGTGCCAGCAGTGATGAGGGGAACACTGAAGCTTTCTTT. Translation gives CASSDEGNTEAFF.